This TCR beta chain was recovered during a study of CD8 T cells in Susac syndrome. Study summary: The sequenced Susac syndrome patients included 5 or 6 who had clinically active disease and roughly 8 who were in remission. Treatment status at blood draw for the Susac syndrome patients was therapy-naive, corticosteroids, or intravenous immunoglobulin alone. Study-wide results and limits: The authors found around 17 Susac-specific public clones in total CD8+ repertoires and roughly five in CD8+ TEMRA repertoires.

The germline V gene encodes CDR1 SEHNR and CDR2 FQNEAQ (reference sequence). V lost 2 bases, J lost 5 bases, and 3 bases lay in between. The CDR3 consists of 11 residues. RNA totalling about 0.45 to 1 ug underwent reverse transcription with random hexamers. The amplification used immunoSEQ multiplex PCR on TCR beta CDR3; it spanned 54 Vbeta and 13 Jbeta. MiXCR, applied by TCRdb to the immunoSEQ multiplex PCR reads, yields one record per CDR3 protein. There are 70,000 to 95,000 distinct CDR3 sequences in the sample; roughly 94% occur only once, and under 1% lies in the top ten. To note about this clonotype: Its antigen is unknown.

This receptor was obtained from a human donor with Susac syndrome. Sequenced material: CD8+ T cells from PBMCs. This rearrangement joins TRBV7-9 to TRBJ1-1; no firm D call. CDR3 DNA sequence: TGTGCCAGCAGCTTAAGGACTGAAGCTTTCTTT. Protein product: CASSLRTEAFF.